These 20 T cell receptor beta chains share one sample of origin, sequenced in a study of cytomegalovirus exposure and HLA in healthy donors. 13 Jbeta primers and 60 Vbeta primers were used for the PCR. The table came from immunoSEQ multiplex PCR; TCRdb's copy has only in-frame clones and leaves some out. The profile shows under 200,000 clones, around three quarters of them singletons. The material sequenced was PBMCs. The origin of the receptors is a woman aged 50 to 60 in good health and CMV-seronegative.

This chain connects TRBV28 to TRBJ2-5; TRBD1 aligns across 8 bases. This CDR3 region has 17 residues. Trimming took 2 bases from V and 2 from J; bases not matched to a gene: 10. Germline V gene sequence: CDR1 MDHEN, CDR2 SYDVKM. CDR3 protein: CASSLTEGTGIQETQYF. The CDR3 bases are TGTGCCAGCAGTTTAACGGAAGGGACAGGAATACAAGAGACCCAGTACTTC.

J is TRBJ2-3 and V is TRBV5-1; TRBD1 matches at 8 bases. V lost 4 bases and J lost 1; bases outside the gene matches: 5. This CDR3 is built from 15 residues. CDR1 and CDR2 (germline): SGHRS, YFSETQ. The CDR3 sequence is CASSPRGLGTDTQYF. Here the CDR3 DNA reads TGCGCCAGCAGCCCCAGGGGGCTGGGCACAGATACGCAGTATTTT.

The V call is TRBV7-2, the J call TRBJ1-2; 8 positions match TRBD1. With 4 bases clipped from V and 10 bases from J, the junction kept 11 bases outside the gene matches. Germline CDR1 SGHTA, CDR2 FQGNSA. The CDR3 contains 14 residues. The CDR3 loop reads CASSSTRTGRYYTF. The CDR3 DNA reads TGTGCCAGCAGCTCTACACGGACAGGGCGCTACTACACCTTC. Using reference TRBV7-2 and TRBJ1-2 for the parts outside the CDR3, the full variable domain is GAGVSQSPSNKVTEKGKDVELRCDPISGHTALYWYRQSLGQGLEFLIYFQGNSAPDKSGLPSDRFSAERTGGSVSTLTIQRTQQEDSAVYLCASSSTRTGRYYTFGSGTRLTVV.

J is TRBJ1-1 and V is TRBV18; TRBD1 aligns across 8 bases. V lost 3 bases to trimming and J lost 7 bases; unmatched junction nucleotides: 19. CDR1 is KGHSH, CDR2 LQKENI, per germline. The CDR3 length is 18 residues. The CDR3 spells CASSPAQGVAPKGGEAFF. The DNA of the CDR3 is TGTGCCAGCTCACCCGCACAGGGGGTTGCTCCTAAAGGCGGTGAAGCTTTCTTT.

The genes are TRBV9 and TRBJ1-1; no clear D. The V gene's germline CDR1 is SGDLS and CDR2 YYNGEE. Trimming shortened V by 4 bases and J by 0 bases, and 16 bases separated the two germline ends. The CDR3 sequence is 16 residues long. The CDR3: CASSPWAGLMNTEAFF. Here the CDR3 DNA reads TGTGCCAGCAGCCCCTGGGCGGGCCTTATGAACACTGAAGCTTTCTTT.

This chain connects TRBV14 to TRBJ1-2; 7 nucleotides align to TRBD1. The CDR3 length is 14 residues. V lost 4 bases and J lost 7; bases outside the gene matches: 9. Germline CDR1 SGHDN, CDR2 FVKESK. The CDR3 DNA reads as TGTGCCAGCAGCCCGGGACAGTTTGCCACTGGCTACACCTTC. Protein sequence: CASSPGQFATGYTF.

This rearrangement joins TRBV18 to TRBJ1-1, with D maybe TRBD1 (6 bases). This CDR3 has 13 amino acids. Germline assignment: CDR1 KGHSH and CDR2 LQKENI. V was clipped by 5 bases and J by 0 bases, with 7 bases between them. The CDR3 loop is CASSGGLNTEAFF. The CDR3 region has the DNA TGTGCCAGCTCAGGGGGCCTGAACACTGAAGCTTTCTTT.

The gene calls are TRBV4-2 and TRBJ2-2, with D possibly TRBD2 on 6 matching bases. Germline V gene lookup returns CDR1 LGHNA and CDR2 YNFKEQ. V dropped 3 bases and J dropped 5 bases, with 16 bases sitting between them. The CDR3 spans 16 residues. The CDR3 spells CASSHGGGRSTGELFF. The CDR3 DNA sequence: TGTGCCAGCAGCCATGGGGGAGGACGGTCTACCGGGGAGCTGTTTTTT.

CDR3 in amino acids: CASSQGLAGESIITDTQYF. In nucleotides, the CDR3 is TGTGCCAGCAGCCAAGGCCTAGCGGGAGAGAGCATTATCACAGATACGCAGTATTTT. The rearrangement links TRBV14 to TRBJ2-3; TRBD2 matches 10 bases. The germline V gene encodes CDR1 SGHDN and CDR2 FVKESK. There are 19 residues in the CDR3. V was pared by 1 base and J by 2 bases, with 12 bases of the junction left unmatched. Looking up the rest from reference TRBV14 and TRBJ2-3 gives the full variable domain: EAGVTQFPSHSVIEKGQTVTLRCDPISGHDNLYWYRRVMGKEIKFLLHFVKESKQDESGMPNNRFLAERTGGTYSTLKVQPAELEDSGVYFCASSQGLAGESIITDTQYFGPGTRLTVL.

The CDR3 protein is CASSLLAGVYNEQFF. Written as DNA, the CDR3 is TGTGCCAGCAGCTTGTTGGCAGGGGTCTACAATGAGCAGTTCTTC. The V and J genes are TRBV5-4 and TRBJ2-1; maybe TRBD1 (6 bases). The CDR3 has 15 amino acids. The germline CDR1 and CDR2 sequences are SGHNT and YYREEE (reference sequence). The V gene lost 1 base and the J gene lost 3 bases, with 11 bases spanning the gap.

The chain has TRBV7-2 and TRBJ2-1; the match to TRBD2 covers 7 bases. This CDR3 region has 13 residues. The germline V gene encodes CDR1 SGHTA and CDR2 FQGNSA. With V trimmed by 6 bases and J by 15 bases, 14 bases remained unmatched. The CDR3: CASRNLAGTTPFF. The CDR3 coding sequence is TGTGCCAGCAGGAATTTAGCGGGTACTACACCGTTCTTC. The full variable domain, rest sourced from reference TRBV7-2 and TRBJ2-1, is GAGVSQSPSNKVTEKGKDVELRCDPISGHTALYWYRQSLGQGLEFLIYFQGNSAPDKSGLPSDRFSAERTGGSVSTLTIQRTQQEDSAVYLCASRNLAGTTPFFGPGTRLTVL.

Points on this clone: One junction end disagrees with the germline gene, perhaps due to a read error. V is TRBV7-9 and J is TRBJ2-2; D remains unclear. Germline CDR1 is SEHNR and CDR2 is FQNEAQ (reference sequence). The CDR3 loop spans 16 amino acids. The CDR3: CSSSEDRARDTGELFF. The CDR3 coding sequence is TGTTCCAGCAGCGAAGATCGAGCCCGGGACACCGGGGAGCTGTTTTTT.

The chain couples TRBV6-5 to TRBJ1-2; D gene uncertain. Trimming took 6 bases from V and 4 from J, leaving 15 bases between them. This CDR3 comprises 14 residues. Per the germline V gene, CDR1 is MNHEY and CDR2 is SVGAGI. The CDR3 DNA reads TGTGCCAGCAGCCCTGACACAAGGCTCTATGGCTACACCTTC. Translated, it gives CASSPDTRLYGYTF.

This clone was recorded only once. The chain uses TRBV7-5 and TRBJ2-4; the table's D call of TRBD2 was not tested on the DNA. TRBV7-5 is a pseudogene. This CDR3 spans 16 amino acids. This CDR3 is CARTNKLEVAKNIQYF. The CDR3 coding sequence is TGTGCCAGAACCAATAAACTAGAAGTAGCCAAAAACATTCAGTACTTC.

This chain connects TRBV5-6 to TRBJ2-5; 7 bases match TRBD1. The CDR3 totals 15 residues. Germline CDR1 reads SGHDT; CDR2 reads YYEEEE. The junction had 4 bases not matched to a gene; V was cut back by 0 bases and J by 2 bases. CDR3 loop: CASSLAPQGQETQYF. As DNA, the CDR3 is TGTGCCAGCAGCTTGGCCCCACAGGGGCAAGAGACCCAGTACTTC.

The chain has TRBV2 and TRBJ1-5; D is perhaps TRBD1 (5 bases). Germline CDR1 SNHLY, CDR2 FYNNEI. Deletions cut 3 bases from V and 3 bases from J, with 15 bases between. The CDR3 consists of 16 residues. The chain's CDR3 is CASSDPWGKYNQPQHF. CDR3 sequence (DNA): TGTGCCAGCAGTGACCCATGGGGCAAGTACAATCAGCCCCAGCATTTT.

The chain uses TRBV2 and TRBJ1-4; TRBD1 matches 11 bases. The CDR3 has 15 amino acids. Unmatched junction bases numbered 3, after V lost 4 bases and J lost 5 bases. Germline V lookup: CDR1 SNHLY, CDR2 FYNNEI. This CDR3 is CASSGDRGKNEKLFF. As DNA, the CDR3 is TGTGCCAGCAGTGGGGACAGGGGGAAAAATGAAAAACTGTTTTTT.

The gene calls are TRBV6-1 and TRBJ1-2, with D possibly being TRBD1 (6 bases). Germline values: CDR1 MNHNS, CDR2 SASEGT. V was cut by 7 bases and J by 5 bases, with 14 bases left in between. The CDR3 has 13 residues. CDR3 loop: CASTIQGLYGYTF. CDR3 coding DNA: TGTGCCAGCACCATACAGGGCCTTTATGGCTACACCTTC.

The chain couples TRBV19 to TRBJ2-1; 14 positions agree with TRBD2. Germline-derived CDR1 and CDR2 are LNHDA and SQIVND (reference sequence). The CDR3 covers 15 residues. The junction had 6 bases not matched to a gene; V was cut back by 6 bases and J by 8 bases. The CDR3 is CASSTGTSGSYEQFF. The CDR3 DNA sequence: TGTGCCAGTAGCACGGGGACTAGCGGGAGCTATGAGCAGTTCTTC. Combining the CDR3 with reference TRBV19 and TRBJ2-1 gives the whole variable domain DGGITQSPKYLFRKEGQNVTLSCEQNLNHDAMYWYRQDPGQGLRLIYYSQIVNDFQKGDIAEGYSVSREKKESFPLTVTSAQKNPTAFYLCASSTGTSGSYEQFFGPGTRLTVL.

This clone turned up a few times. The genes are TRBV25-1 and TRBJ1-1; maybe TRBD1 (6 bases). The V end was cut by 4 bases, the J end by 6 bases, with 12 bases between. The CDR3 is made up of 13 amino acids. Per the germline V gene, CDR1 is MGHDK and CDR2 is SYGVNS. The CDR3 DNA follows: TGTGCCAGCAGTGCAAAAAACAGGGCTGAAGCTTTCTTT. Translating gives CASSAKNRAEAFF.